These T cell receptor beta chains were read from a single sample in a study of shared clonotypes between healthy human individuals. Assay used: immunoSEQ multiplex PCR; TCRdb lists only in-frame clones, some missing. The sample has over 950,000 clones; approximately 80% are singletons. The sample taken for sequencing was memory CD4+ T cells from PBMCs. The receptors derive from a man younger than 30 in good health. Some clones in this sample may be carry-over from other donors' samples. Both conserved end residues are part of each CDR3. D genes are given only for firm matches. Part of the rows lack a size; the others show once, few, many or a class for expanded clones.

18	TRBV18	TRBD2	TRBJ2-7	few	CASSPRGGDGRSAYEQYF	TGTGCCAGCTCACCACGGGGAGGGGACGGGAGGTCTGCCTACGAGCAGTACTTC
16	TRBV30	TRBD2	TRBJ2-1	.	CAWSNPGTSGGGEQFF	TGTGCCTGGAGTAATCCCGGGACTAGTGGCGGGGGTGAGCAGTTCTTC
15	TRBV7-9	TRBD1	TRBJ2-1	.	CASSRGRDSNNEQFF	TGTGCCAGCAGCAGAGGTAGGGACAGCAACAATGAGCAGTTCTTC
14	TRBV29-1	TRBD1	TRBJ2-1	once	CSVVHRGNPNEQFF	TGCAGCGTTGTGCACAGGGGGAATCCCAATGAGCAGTTCTTC
15	TRBV6-5	.	TRBJ1-5	.	CASSYSSRSNQPQHF	TGTGCCAGCAGTTATTCGAGCAGGAGCAATCAGCCCCAGCATTTT
16	TRBV27	.	TRBJ1-5	.	CASSLMVRRGDQPQHF	TGTGCCAGCAGTTTAATGGTCAGACGGGGGGATCAGCCCCAGCATTTT
14	TRBV5-4	.	TRBJ1-2	few	CASSPFGANYGYTF	TGTGCCAGCAGCCCGTTCGGGGCTAACTATGGCTACACCTTC
14	TRBV5-6	.	TRBJ2-1	.	CASSSDQTYNEQFF	TGTGCCAGCAGCTCGGACCAAACCTACAATGAGCAGTTCTTC
22	TRBV7-3	.	TRBJ2-5	.	CASSLTPAGNRPKSTYQETQYF	TGTGCCAGCAGCTTAACTCCCGCGGGCAATCGCCCGAAATCGACCTACCAAGAGACCCAGTACTTC
16	TRBV18	.	TRBJ2-7	.	CASSPFRDSITYEQYF	TGTGCCAGCTCACCGTTCCGGGACTCGATAACCTACGAGCAGTACTTC
13	TRBV14	.	TRBJ1-2	.	CASSQEWGYGYTF	TGTGCCAGCAGCCAAGAATGGGGTTATGGCTACACCTTC
13	TRBV6-1	.	TRBJ1-5	.	CASISHRNQPQHF	TGTGCCAGCATCAGTCACCGGAATCAGCCCCAGCATTTT
16	TRBV5-6	.	TRBJ2-7	.	CASSLFGTESSYEQYF	TGTGCCAGCAGCTTGTTTGGGACCGAAAGCTCCTACGAGCAGTACTTC
15	TRBV6-5	.	TRBJ2-6	.	CASSFRASGANVLTF	TGTGCCAGCAGTTTCAGAGCCTCTGGGGCCAACGTCCTGACTTTC
16	TRBV28	TRBD1	TRBJ1-3	.	CASQPPPGQGGNTIYF	TGTGCCAGCCAGCCCCCTCCGGGACAGGGGGGAAACACCATATATTTT
13	TRBV9	.	TRBJ2-3	few	CASRAPGVDTQYF	TGTGCCAGCAGGGCGCCCGGTGTTGATACGCAGTATTTT
16	TRBV19	TRBD2	TRBJ2-5	once	CASSMPGLAGPETQYF	TGTGCCAGTAGTATGCCGGGACTAGCGGGACCCGAGACCCAGTACTTC
15	TRBV5-6	.	TRBJ2-3	once	CASSFTGASTDTQYF	TGTGCCAGCAGCTTCACAGGCGCTAGCACAGATACGCAGTATTTT
14	TRBV5-6	.	TRBJ1-3	once	CASSLGTSGNTIYF	TGTGCCAGCAGCCTGGGGACGTCTGGAAACACCATATATTTT
15	TRBV5-1	.	TRBJ2-7	.	CASSPGGGSTYEQYF	TGCGCCAGCAGCCCTGGAGGAGGGAGTACCTACGAGCAGTACTTC
16	TRBV10-1	TRBD2	TRBJ2-3	.	CASSVGTSGIADTQYF	TGCGCCAGCAGCGTCGGGACTAGCGGGATCGCAGATACGCAGTATTTT
13	TRBV7-3	.	TRBJ2-1	.	CASSAGQNNEQFF	TGTGCCAGCAGCGCCGGCCAAAACAATGAGCAGTTCTTC
17	TRBV5-1	TRBD1	TRBJ2-7	.	CASSHFGSGQGAGEQYF	TGCGCCAGCAGCCACTTCGGATCGGGACAGGGGGCCGGAGAGCAGTACTTC
15	TRBV2	TRBD2	TRBJ2-1	.	CASSQAAGGYNEQFF	TGTGCCAGCAGCCAAGCAGCGGGAGGGTACAATGAGCAGTTCTTC
16	TRBV29-1	TRBD1	TRBJ2-1	few	CSVDRVDRGFDNEQFF	TGCAGCGTTGATAGGGTTGACAGGGGTTTTGACAATGAGCAGTTCTTC
14	TRBV7-9	.	TRBJ2-2	.	CASSLILNTGELFF	TGTGCCAGCAGCTTAATACTAAACACCGGGGAGCTGTTTTTT
15	TRBV2	.	TRBJ1-2	.	CASSDPRRGGYGYTF	TGTGCCAGCAGCGATCCGCGTAGGGGTGGCTATGGCTACACCTTC
15	TRBV1	.	TRBJ1-5	.	CTSSQDRFGNQPQHF	TGCACCAGCAGCCAAGATCGATTTGGGAATCAGCCCCAGCATTTT
12	TRBV28	.	TRBJ1-1	.	CASTGPNTEAFF	TGTGCCAGCACGGGGCCTAACACTGAAGCTTTCTTT
12	TRBV19	.	TRBJ1-1	.	CASTRGGTEAFF	TGTGCCAGTACCAGGGGTGGGACTGAAGCTTTCTTT
16	TRBV4-3	TRBD1	TRBJ1-4	.	CASSQDHKQGGEKLFF	TGCGCCAGCAGCCAAGATCATAAACAGGGGGGTGAAAAACTGTTTTTT
16	TRBV15	TRBD1	TRBJ2-2	.	CATSRDRQGSGGELFF	TGTGCCACCAGCAGAGATCGACAGGGTAGTGGCGGGGAGCTGTTTTTT
14	TRBV5-1	TRBD1	TRBJ1-1	.	CASSLDRVNTEAFF	TGCGCCAGCAGTCTAGACAGGGTGAACACTGAAGCTTTCTTT
12	TRBV9	.	TRBJ2-3	.	CASSVGLNTQYF	TGTGCCAGCAGCGTAGGGTTGAATACGCAGTATTTT
13	TRBV2	.	TRBJ1-5	.	CASSPNRDQPQHF	TGTGCCAGCAGCCCTAACAGGGATCAGCCCCAGCATTTT
13	TRBV5-1	.	TRBJ1-4	.	CASSRDTNEKLFF	TGCGCCAGCAGCCGGGACACCAATGAAAAACTGTTTTTT
12	TRBV9	.	TRBJ1-6	.	CASSVGYPPLHF	TGTGCCAGCAGCGTAGGGTACCCACCCCTCCACTTT
15	TRBV4-1	TRBD2	TRBJ2-1	.	CASSRAGGGYNEQFF	TGCGCCAGCAGCCGAGCGGGAGGAGGTTACAATGAGCAGTTCTTC
16	TRBV27	.	TRBJ2-5	.	CAGSPLYREGQETQYF	TGTGCCGGCAGTCCCCTATACAGGGAGGGGCAAGAGACCCAGTACTTC
14	TRBV28	.	TRBJ2-7	.	CASSSGQLNYEQYF	TGTGCCAGCAGCAGCGGACAGCTTAACTACGAGCAGTACTTC
16	TRBV7-9	.	TRBJ2-5	once	CASSPSGERTTQTQYF	TGTGCCAGCAGCCCTTCTGGGGAACGAACGACTCAGACCCAGTACTTC
14	TRBV7-3	TRBD1	TRBJ2-7	.	CASSQDRGPYEQYF	TGTGCCAGCAGCCAGGACAGGGGCCCCTACGAGCAGTACTTC